The source of this T cell receptor beta chain is a study of type 1 regulatory T cells. A few counts support this clonotype. The germline V gene encodes CDR1 MGHRA and CDR2 YSYEKL. V lost 1 base and J lost 7; bases outside the gene matches: 3. The CDR3 loop spans 13 amino acids. TCRdb re-analysed the reads in MiXCR, keeping a single row per CDR3 protein. The profile shows about 97,000 distinct CDR3 sequences, 31% of them singletons. The chain is built from TRBV4-1 and TRBJ1-1; 7 positions agree with TRBD1. The TCR originated in a human donor in good health. Sequenced material: CD4+ T cells, either the whole sample or a sorted fraction (not recorded which). The CDR3 DNA reads as TGCGCCAGCAGCCAAGCGACAGGGCTTGAAGCTTTCTTT. Its translation is CASSQATGLEAFF.